This is a list of T cell receptor beta chains from one sample in a study of T cells in tuberculosis. TCRdb keeps only in-frame clones here, not all; method: immunoSEQ multiplex PCR. Among 33,000 or so clones listed, over 90% were seen once. Sequencing was carried out using PBMCs. The receptors were sampled from a donor aged 10-29 years with latent tuberculosis or without tuberculosis infection. Each CDR3 is given without its conserved first and last residue.

>TRBV29-1|TRBJ2-1
SVEGTSGGADEQF
>TRBV6-6|TRBJ2-3
ASSRTDTDTQY
>TRBV27|TRBJ2-3
ASRSGQGLADTQY
>TRBV19|TRBJ1-2
ASSYDPGGASNYGYT
>TRBV4-1|TRBJ1-4
ASSQGVLGTTNEKLF
>TRBV4-1|TRBJ1-5
ASSTRGQGDQPQH
>TRBV28|TRBJ1-5
ASSYRGRQGDQPQH
>TRBV6-6|TRBJ1-1
ASSYVVAEAF
>TRBV30|TRBJ1-4
AWSAIRGANEKLF
>TRBV2|TRBJ1-3
ASGQWVSGNTIY
>TRBV5-4|TRBJ1-5
ASSPDRNQPQH
>TRBV2|TRBJ1-3
ARSAQGSPGNTIY
>TRBV19|TRBJ1-2
ASEDSINYGYT
>TRBV4-3|TRBJ1-5
ASSLTVGNQPQH
>TRBV7-6|TRBJ2-1
ASSFLVTGRLYNEQF
>TRBV27|TRBJ1-1
ASSFQGQVPEAF
>TRBV14|TRBJ1-2
ASSVQGALLNYGYT
>TRBV7-2|TRBJ2-3
ASSLAGQGADTQY
>TRBV6-1|TRBJ2-2
ASGQGNTGELF
>TRBV7-9|TRBJ1-4
ASTQDTQKLF
>TRBV6-6|TRBJ1-2
ASIQKGMLYGYT
>TRBV19|TRBJ1-5
ASSIGRQGPAYQPQH
>TRBV14|TRBJ1-6
ASSQDKVIAGQGVSPLH
>TRBV5-1|TRBJ2-3
ASSSAGGDTQY
>TRBV5-6|TRBJ1-5
ASSLFQGDQPQH
>TRBV9|TRBJ2-1
ASSVGGGGKQF
>TRBV7-2|TRBJ2-2
ASSLGLAITGELF
>TRBV5-1|TRBJ1-1
ASAGDRETEAF
>TRBV5-6|TRBJ1-1
ASSQHRALTEAF
>TRBV4-1|TRBJ1-2
ASSQSPGQLFNYGYT
>TRBV25-1|TRBJ1-1
ASSGGGGLTF
>TRBV23-1|TRBJ2-5
ASSQSKYRRGIETQY
>TRBV6-5|TRBJ2-3
ATRDSGGSTDTQY
>TRBV6-1|TRBJ2-1
ASSERGMGYRF
>TRBV30|TRBJ2-2
AWSAAGELF
>TRBV9|TRBJ1-1
ASSVNQGQLINTEAF